The sequence of this TCR beta chain was determined in a study of cytomegalovirus exposure and HLA in healthy donors. Study-level points and caveats: Subsequent analysis revealed that first-cohort TCR clusters tended to co-occur in the 95 to 150 validation repertoires. Among TCR sequences, most were rare, though some public TCRs appeared in many donors.

This clone was seen only once. Its cognate antigen is unknown. Germline CDR1 SGHAT, CDR2 FQDESV (reference sequence). This CDR3 has 16 amino acids. The junction had 13 bases not matched to a gene; V was cut back by 1 base and J by 12 bases. The method was immunoSEQ multiplex PCR; TCRdb's version includes in-frame clones alone and lacks a portion of them. Counted here are more than 75,000 clones, 90% to 95% occurring once; the ten biggest clones make up over 0.65%. Sequencing was carried out using PBMCs. V gene TRBV11-1 combines with J gene TRBJ2-1; TRBD1 agrees at 9 bases. The sequence came from a man between 18 and 29 years old in good health and CMV-seronegative. The CDR3 DNA is TGTGCCAGCAGCTTAGGTTATACTTATTGGGACAGGGTGCAGTTCTTC. Translating gives CASSLGYTYWDRVQFF.